These 21 T cell receptor beta chains share one sample of origin, sequenced in a study of T cells in Graves' hyperthyroidism and ophthalmopathy. Amplified regions were TCR beta CDR3 sequences from RNA transcripts. The TCR CDR3 first-round RT-PCR relied on the HTBI primer set. Using its own MiXCR run on the multiplex PCR reads, TCRdb lists one record per CDR3 protein. The sample carries around 580,000 distinct CDR3 sequences, around 42% recorded once. Material: peripheral blood or thyroid tissue (not recorded which). The receptors originated from a woman between 18 and 30 years old with Graves' hyperthyroidism.

This clonotype was seen ten or more times. The CDR3 here is CASSSGAQSNQPQHF. The CDR3 bases are TGTGCCAGCAGCTCGGGGGCGCAAAGCAATCAGCCCCAGCATTTT. The rearrangement uses TRBV7-2 and TRBJ1-5, with D possibly being TRBD1 (6 bases). Germline V gene sequence: CDR1 SGHTA, CDR2 FQGNSA. The V end was cut by 4 bases, the J end by 1 base, with 11 bases between. The CDR3 runs to 15 residues.

The chain combines TRBV18 with TRBJ2-7; D remains unclear. The V and J ends lost 0 bases and 4 bases respectively, with 7 bases between them. The CDR3 is 13 residues long. CDR1 is KGHSH, CDR2 LQKENI, per germline. CDR3 in amino acids: CASSPPASYEQYF. The CDR3 coding sequence is TGTGCCAGCTCACCACCCGCATCGTACGAGCAGTACTTC. The complete variable domain, with remaining parts taken from reference TRBV18 and TRBJ2-7, reads NAGVMQNPRHLVRRRGQEARLRCSPMKGHSHVYWYRQLPEEGLKFMVYLQKENIIDESGMPKERFSAEFPKEGPSILRIQQVVRGDSAAYFCASSPPASYEQYFGPGTRLTVT.

The chain links TRBV6-1 to TRBJ1-1; 8 nucleotides agree with TRBD1. CDR3 length: 16 amino acids. Germline CDR1 MNHNS, CDR2 SASEGT. The ends lost 5 bases at V and 4 bases at J; junction bases unmatched: 12. The CDR3 bases are TGTGCCAGCAGTCAGGGGGCAGGGAAGTTGAGCACTGAAGCTTTCTTT. Protein: CASSQGAGKLSTEAFF.

This clonotype was observed many times. This rearrangement joins TRBV19 to TRBJ2-7, with D perhaps matching TRBD1 (6 bases). V lost 9 bases to trimming and J lost 4 bases, with 10 bases between them. There are 11 residues in the CDR3. Per the germline V gene, CDR1 is LNHDA and CDR2 is SQIVND (reference sequence). In DNA, the CDR3 is TGTGCCAGCCGGGACAAATACGAGCAGTACTTC. Protein: CASRDKYEQYF.

This clonotype was detected only a few times. V is TRBV7-2 and J is TRBJ2-7; a weak D match, TRBD1 (5 bases). Germline-derived CDR1 and CDR2 are SGHTA and FQGNSA. The germline V and J ends were trimmed by 5 bases and 0 bases, with 17 bases remaining between them. The CDR3 contains 16 residues. CDR3 sequence: CASSPLGEAPSYEQYF. DNA of the CDR3: TGTGCCAGCAGCCCTCTAGGGGAAGCCCCCTCCTACGAGCAGTACTTC.

This clonotype appeared many times. The rearrangement joins TRBV19 to TRBJ2-7; D may match TRBD1 or TRBD2 (5 bases each). V was cut by 6 bases and J by 1 base, with 16 bases left in between. The germline CDR1 and CDR2 sequences are LNHDA and SQIVND (reference sequence). This CDR3 has 15 residues. The CDR3 loop reads CASRQDKGRSYEQYF. The CDR3, as DNA: TGTGCCAGTAGACAGGACAAGGGGAGATCCTACGAGCAGTACTTC.

This clonotype was counted many times. The junction does not match germline at one end; this may be a read error. The chain couples TRBV5-1 to TRBJ1-1; tentative D call: TRBD1 (5 bases). Germline lookup yields CDR1 SGHRS and CDR2 YFSETQ. There are 11 residues in the CDR3. The CDR3 sequence is CASSSWDFMGF. The CDR3 coding sequence is TGCGCCAGCAGCTCCTGGGACTTTATGGGATTT.

This clonotype occurred many times. The chain employs TRBV7-2 and TRBJ2-5, with TRBD1 as a possible D gene (6 bases). This CDR3 spans 13 amino acids. Germline CDR1 SGHTA, CDR2 FQGNSA. V lost 4 bases, J lost 5 bases, and 11 bases lay in between. The DNA of the CDR3 is TGTGCCAGCAGCTCAAACAGGGTGGAGACCCAGTACTTC. Residues: CASSSNRVETQYF.

The chain recombines TRBV20-1 with TRBJ1-2; tentatively, D is TRBD1 (6 bases). The CDR3 sequence is 15 residues long. Looked up from germline, CDR1 is DFQATT and CDR2 is SNEGSKA (reference sequence). Between the trimmed V and J ends, which lost 0 bases and 0 bases, there was a span of 11 bases. This CDR3 is CSARDRAGANYGYTF. The CDR3 bases are TGCAGTGCTAGAGATAGGGCAGGGGCTAACTATGGCTACACCTTC.

This chain links TRBV7-6 with TRBJ1-2; no clear D gene. This CDR3 is 16 amino acids long. V lost 2 bases, J lost 0 bases, and 13 bases lay in between. CDR1 is SGHVS, CDR2 FNYEAQ, per germline. CDR3 DNA: TGTGCCAGCAGCTTAAGCGCCCGGGCAGCTAACTATGGCTACACCTTC. Translation gives CASSLSARAANYGYTF. The variable domain in full, completed from reference TRBV7-6 and TRBJ1-2, reads GAGVSQSPRYKVTKRGQDVALRCDPISGHVSLYWYRQALGQGPEFLTYFNYEAQQDKSGLPNDRFSAERPEGSISTLTIQRTEQRDSAMYRCASSLSARAANYGYTFGSGTRLTVV.

In its sample, this clonotype was seen many times. The V call is TRBV7-2, the J call TRBJ2-2, with 7 bases that match TRBD1. The CDR3 length is 13 residues. The germline gives CDR1 SGHTA, CDR2 FQGNSA. After removal of 5 bases from V and 5 bases from J, the junction contained 2 bases not matched to a gene. The CDR3 DNA is TGTGCCAGCAGCGACAGGGTGACCGGGGAGCTGTTTTTT. Its translation: CASSDRVTGELFF.

This clonotype was observed a few times. The V and J genes are TRBV5-1 and TRBJ2-5; no reliable D call. The ends were cut back, 3 bases at V and 9 bases at J, with 12 bases in the middle. The CDR3 has 12 amino acids. The V gene's germline CDR1 is SGHRS and CDR2 YFSETQ. DNA of the CDR3: TGCGCCAGCAGCTCCCGGGCCCATCCCCAGTACTTC. Protein product: CASSSRAHPQYF.

The chain employs TRBV29-1 and TRBJ1-1, with D maybe TRBD1 (5 bases). Germline V gene lookup returns CDR1 SQVTM and CDR2 ANQGSEA. The ends were cut back, 6 bases at V and 2 bases at J, with 13 bases in the middle. The CDR3 runs 13 residues. CDR3: CSVEGRLNTEAFF. The DNA for the CDR3 is TGCAGCGTCGAGGGACGGCTTAACACTGAAGCTTTCTTT.

This clonotype has just a few counts. Sequence at one end of the junction differs from germline and may be a read error. The chain has TRBV12-3 or TRBV12-4 and TRBJ1-5; D gene unclear. The CDR3 covers 13 residues. The CDR3 protein is CASGFVGYQPQHF. CDR3 sequence (DNA): TGTGCCAGCGGTTTTGTCGGCTATCAGCCCCAGCATTTT.

This clonotype was seen many times. V and J are TRBV5-8 and TRBJ1-6; D gene ambiguous. The CDR3 consists of 18 residues. Between the trimmed V and J ends, which lost 2 bases and 6 bases, there was a span of 21 bases. Per germline, CDR1 SGHTS and CDR2 YDEGEE. DNA for the CDR3: TGTGCCAGCAGCTTTCGGGCAGCCATTAAAAGGGTTAATTCACCCCTCCACTTT. Protein: CASSFRAAIKRVNSPLHF. The full variable domain, with the rest looked up from reference TRBV5-8 and TRBJ1-6, is EAGVTQSPTHLIKTRGQQATLRCSPISGHTSVYWYQQALGLGLQFLLWYDEGEERNRGNFPPRFSGRQFPNYSSELNVNALELEDSALYLCASSFRAAIKRVNSPLHFGNGTRLTVT.

This clonotype was counted many times. The chain is built from TRBV9 and TRBJ2-5; perhaps TRBD2 as D (6 bases). Trimming took 0 bases from V and 9 from J, leaving 15 bases between them. This CDR3 contains 14 residues. Germline lookup yields CDR1 SGDLS and CDR2 YYNGEE. The CDR3 here is CASSVAWGVEAQYF. The DNA for the CDR3 is TGTGCCAGCAGCGTAGCTTGGGGGGTTGAGGCCCAGTACTTC.

This clonotype was recorded many times. The chain has TRBV25-1 and TRBJ2-5; D may be TRBD1 (5 bases). The CDR3 is 15 amino acids. Trimming took 1 base from V and 5 from J, leaving 14 bases between them. Germline V gene sequence: CDR1 MGHDK, CDR2 SYGVNS. CDR3 DNA: TGTGCCAGCAGTGAATTGGCAGGGTTTCCGGAGACCCAGTACTTC. Its translation: CASSELAGFPETQYF.

The chain employs TRBV7-8 and TRBJ2-5, with 7 bases aligning to TRBD2. Germline V lookup: CDR1 SGHVS, CDR2 FQNEAQ. With V trimmed by 5 bases and J by 0 bases, 6 bases remained unmatched. This CDR3 has 15 residues. The CDR3 loop reads CASSAAGTNQETQYF. The DNA for the CDR3 is TGTGCCAGCAGCGCCGCCGGGACTAACCAAGAGACCCAGTACTTC.

This clonotype has at least ten counts. The CDR3 region has the DNA TGTGCCAGCAGCTTAGGTGTAGTGTATAATTCACCCCTCCACTTT. Translating it yields CASSLGVVYNSPLHF. This chain joins TRBV7-2 and TRBJ1-6; D remains ambiguous. Germline assignment: CDR1 SGHTA and CDR2 FQGNSA. This CDR3 spans 15 amino acids. V lost 1 base, J lost 4 bases, and 8 bases lay in between.

The chain has TRBV20-1 and TRBJ1-1; D is possibly TRBD1 (6 bases). Germline values: CDR1 DFQATT, CDR2 SNEGSKA (reference sequence). This CDR3 is built from 16 residues. V was cut by 2 bases and J by 4 bases, with 20 bases left in between. CDR3 in DNA: TGCAGTGCTAGATTCTATAGGGACATGGAGGCCACTGAAGCTTTCTTT. Its translation is CSARFYRDMEATEAFF.

The table lists this clonotype with many counts. This chain links TRBV24-1 with TRBJ1-1; D gene uncertain. Germline lookup yields CDR1 KGHDR and CDR2 SFDVKD. The CDR3 runs to 13 residues. Trimming removed 1 base at V and 0 bases at J, with 2 bases between. CDR3 protein: CATSDFLNTEAFF. CDR3 coding DNA: TGTGCCACCAGTGATTTCCTGAACACTGAAGCTTTCTTT.